These 13 T cell receptor beta chains came from one sample sequenced in a study of blood T cell repertoires in COVID-19. This table comes from immunoSEQ multiplex PCR, and its TCRdb copy is limited to in-frame clones, with some not included. The sample carries roughly 130,000 clones, under 85% recorded once. Sequenced input: peripheral blood. These receptors originate from a woman aged 55-75 years with acute or convalescent COVID-19.

V and J are TRBV7-9 and TRBJ1-5; D possibly corresponds to TRBD1 (5 bases). The germline gives CDR1 SEHNR, CDR2 FQNEAQ (reference sequence). This CDR3 spans 14 amino acids. The V and J ends lost 5 bases and 3 bases respectively, with 11 bases between them. The CDR3 DNA reads TGTGCCAGCAGCAACGACAGACTCAATCAGCCCCAGCATTTT. Protein: CASSNDRLNQPQHF.

J is TRBJ1-5 and V is TRBV30; D is perhaps TRBD1 (5 bases). Trimming left V 4 bases short and J 7 bases short, with 11 bases between. Germline V gives CDR1 GTSNPN, CDR2 SVGIG (reference sequence). The CDR3 contains 12 residues. In nucleotides, the CDR3 is TGTGCCTGGAAGGAGGGGCGGCAGCCCCAGCATTTT. As protein: CAWKEGRQPQHF.

V is TRBV30 and J is TRBJ1-1; D might be TRBD1 (5 bases). Germline CDR1 GTSNPN, CDR2 SVGIG (reference sequence). This CDR3 has 11 amino acids. Trimming removed 6 bases from V and 7 bases from J, with 12 bases in between. The CDR3 here is CACQGFNEAFF. CDR3 coding DNA: TGTGCCTGCCAGGGTTTTAATGAAGCTTTCTTT.

The chain uses TRBV21-1 and TRBJ2-1; the tabulated D call, TRBD1, remains unverified against the DNA. TRBV21-1 is deemed a pseudogene. This CDR3 is 19 amino acids long. The DNA for the CDR3 is TGTGCCAGCAGCACCCTAAACCGGGACAGGCAAAGGCCCCTCAATGAGCAGTTCTTC. It encodes CASSTLNRDRQRPLNEQFF.

The rearrangement links TRBV7-9 to TRBJ1-1; 9 nucleotides match TRBD1. V lost 1 base to trimming and J lost 1 base; unmatched junction nucleotides: 4. The CDR3 covers 16 residues. CDR1 is SEHNR, CDR2 FQNEAQ, per germline (reference sequence). DNA for the CDR3: TGTGCCAGCAGCTTAGACAGGGGGCTAGGGAACACTGAAGCTTTCTTT. Amino acid sequence: CASSLDRGLGNTEAFF.

The chain has TRBV12-3 or TRBV12-4 and TRBJ2-7; the D gene is possibly TRBD2 (7 bases). This CDR3 spans 13 amino acids. V was shortened by 8 bases and J by 7 bases, with 18 bases between the two germline ends. CDR3 protein: CASSLHKGGEQYV. CDR3 DNA: TGTGCCAGCTCCCTACACAAGGGGGGGGAGCAGTACGTC.

The V gene is TRBV24-1, the J gene TRBJ1-5; D remains ambiguous. This CDR3 is built from 14 residues. V lost 0 bases to trimming and J lost 3 bases, with 5 bases between them. Germline values: CDR1 KGHDR, CDR2 SFDVKD. The CDR3 loop reads CATSDLAANQPQHF. The CDR3, as DNA: TGTGCCACCAGTGATTTGGCGGCCAATCAGCCCCAGCATTTT.

The chain employs TRBV9 and TRBJ1-3; the D is unclear. Per germline, CDR1 SGDLS and CDR2 YYNGEE. Trimming removed 4 bases at V and 2 bases at J, with 13 bases between. The CDR3 length is 15 residues. CDR3 DNA sequence: TGTGCCAGCAGCAATGCCCCGGAGGCTGGAAACACCATATATTTT. It translates to CASSNAPEAGNTIYF.

In this sample, this clone turned up a few times. V usage is TRBV2 and J usage is TRBJ2-7; possible D gene TRBD1, 6 bases. The germline V and J ends were trimmed by 6 bases and 3 bases, with 12 bases remaining between them. Germline CDR1 and CDR2: SNHLY and FYNNEI. This CDR3 contains 13 residues. The CDR3 loop is CASSLRDIYEQYF. The CDR3 DNA is TGTGCCAGCAGCCTACGGGACATCTACGAGCAGTACTTC.

This chain joins TRBV7-9 and TRBJ2-5; maybe TRBD1 (6 bases). This CDR3 contains 13 residues. V was clipped by 7 bases and J by 2 bases, with 11 bases between them. Germline assignment: CDR1 SEHNR and CDR2 FQNEAQ (reference sequence). CDR3 loop: CASIRDTQETQYF. CDR3 bases: TGTGCCAGCATCCGGGACACTCAAGAGACCCAGTACTTC.

This chain links TRBV5-1 with TRBJ2-5; D is unresolved. Germline V CDR1 and CDR2: SGHRS, YFSETQ. V gave up 1 base and J gave up 4 bases, with 8 bases separating them. This CDR3 is 13 amino acids long. CDR3 loop: CASSLYPGETQYF. The CDR3 nucleotides read TGCGCCAGCAGCTTGTATCCGGGAGAGACCCAGTACTTC. Filled out from reference TRBV5-1 and TRBJ2-5, the complete variable domain reads KAGVTQTPRYLIKTRGQQVTLSCSPISGHRSVSWYQQTPGQGLQFLFEYFSETQRNKGNFPGRFSGRQFSNSRSEMNVSTLELGDSALYLCASSLYPGETQYFGPGTRLLVL.

The genes are TRBV30 and TRBJ1-1; TRBD1 aligns across 7 bases. Per the germline V gene, CDR1 is GTSNPN and CDR2 is SVGIG (reference sequence). Losses at the gene ends were 3 bases for V and 4 bases for J; bases not matched to a gene: 5. The CDR3 has 13 amino acids. Here the CDR3 reads CAWRKGAITEAFF. DNA for the CDR3: TGTGCCTGGAGGAAGGGGGCGATCACTGAAGCTTTCTTT.

The gene calls are TRBV11-2 and TRBJ2-7; 8 positions match TRBD1. The CDR3 contains 15 residues. Germline loops: CDR1 SGHAT, CDR2 FQNNGV. Germline trimming cut 2 bases from V and 0 bases from J; bases unmatched to any gene: 3. This CDR3 is CASSLRTGSSYEQYF. CDR3 DNA: TGTGCCAGCAGCTTACGGACAGGGAGCTCCTACGAGCAGTACTTC.